Following are 31 T cell receptor beta chains from one sample sequenced in a study of CD8+CD57+ T cells in acquired aplastic anemia. The study profiled TCR beta VDJ and CDR3 using genomic DNA as template. In TCRdb, the reads were re-called with MiXCR into one record per CDR3 protein. The sample has about 180,000 distinct CDR3 sequences; around 45% are singletons. The material sequenced was sorted CD4+, CD8+, or CD8+CD57+ T cells (not recorded which) from PBMCs. The receptors come from a human donor in good health.

This clonotype was picked up many times. V usage is TRBV6-5 and J usage is TRBJ2-1, with 12 nucleotides matching TRBD2. J lost 8 bases, V lost 0 bases, and 2 bases had no gene match. The germline gives CDR1 MNHEY, CDR2 SVGAGI. This CDR3 spans 15 amino acids. In DNA form, the CDR3 reads TGTGCCAGCAGTTACTCGGGGACTAGCGGGCATGAGCAGTTCTTC. Its protein is CASSYSGTSGHEQFF.

This clonotype was counted many times. The CDR3: CASSLKVTSNTGELFF. In nucleotides, the CDR3 is TGTGCCAGCAGCTTAAAGGTTACCTCGAACACCGGGGAGCTGTTTTTT. The chain links TRBV7-3 to TRBJ2-2; D ambiguous. V dropped 1 base and J dropped 0 bases, with 9 bases sitting between them. The germline CDR1 and CDR2 sequences are SGHTA and FQGTGA. The CDR3 length is 16 residues.

The chain links TRBV10-1 to TRBJ2-1; 7 nucleotides line up with TRBD1. Germline V gene sequence: CDR1 WNHNN, CDR2 SYGVQD (reference sequence). V lost 4 bases to trimming and J lost 2 bases; unmatched junction nucleotides: 14. The CDR3 contains 18 residues. CDR3 protein: CASSVRQGTRMTYNEQFF. DNA of the CDR3: TGCGCCAGCAGTGTGAGACAGGGAACAAGGATGACCTACAATGAGCAGTTCTTC.

This clonotype was seen many times. The gene calls are TRBV24-1 and TRBJ2-3; no clear D. The CDR3 consists of 13 residues. CDR1 KGHDR and CDR2 SFDVKD come from the germline V gene. V lost 4 bases and J lost 6, with 10 bases in between. This CDR3 is CATSDGLPDTQYF. For the CDR3, the DNA is TGTGCCACCAGTGACGGGCTCCCGGATACGCAGTATTTT.

The chain has TRBV10-3 and TRBJ1-6, with D uncertain. V was cut by 10 bases and J by 10 bases, with 17 bases left in between. The length of the CDR3 is 13 residues. From germline, CDR1 is ENHRY and CDR2 SYGVKD. The CDR3 bases are TGTGCCAGCAGCGAACGGATACTATCACCCCTCCACTTT. Protein product: CASSERILSPLHF.

This clonotype showed up many times. V and J are TRBV20-1 and TRBJ2-7; 9 nucleotides align to TRBD1. V lost 5 bases to trimming and J lost 1 base; unmatched junction nucleotides: 9. The CDR3 totals 15 residues. Per the germline V gene, CDR1 is DFQATT and CDR2 is SNEGSKA (reference sequence). The CDR3 spells CSASATGTGSYEQYF. The CDR3 region has the DNA TGCAGTGCTTCGGCCACCGGGACAGGGTCCTACGAGCAGTACTTC.

This clonotype was detected ten times or more. The chain has TRBV11-2 and TRBJ2-1; 10 positions agree with TRBD1. V was clipped by 1 base and J by 0 bases; unmatched bases: 3. The CDR3 extends over 17 amino acids. Germline CDR1 reads SGHAT; CDR2 reads FQNNGV. In DNA, the CDR3 is TGTGCCAGCAGCTTAGGGACAGGGGGACTCTCCTACAATGAGCAGTTCTTC. This encodes CASSLGTGGLSYNEQFF.

This clonotype showed up many times. This chain uses TRBV10-2 with TRBJ1-1, with TRBD1 matching 10 bases. The germline V gene has CDR1 WSHSY and CDR2 SAAADI. V shed 7 bases, J shed 4 bases, and the junction held 3 bases outside the gene matches. The CDR3 is 13 residues long. This CDR3 reads CASKGTGATEAFF. The DNA of the CDR3 is TGCGCCAGCAAAGGGACAGGGGCCACTGAAGCTTTCTTT.

The chain is built from TRBV14 and TRBJ2-3; TRBD2 aligns across 13 bases. Germline trimming cut 4 bases from V and 0 bases from J; bases unmatched to any gene: 10. The germline V gene encodes CDR1 SGHDN and CDR2 FVKESK. The CDR3 sequence is 19 residues long. The CDR3 DNA reads as TGTGCCAGCAGCCGCAAAATACTAGCGGGGGGGCCGAGCACAGATACGCAGTATTTT. Amino acid sequence: CASSRKILAGGPSTDTQYF.

In its sample, this clonotype was seen once. The chain employs TRBV12-3 or TRBV12-4 and TRBJ2-3; D possibly corresponds to TRBD1 (6 bases). This CDR3 spans 14 amino acids. V was cut by 6 bases and J by 5 bases, with 15 bases left in between. CDR3 loop: CASSPTGLVDTQYF. The CDR3 DNA reads TGTGCCAGCAGCCCGACAGGTCTGGTAGATACGCAGTATTTT.

J is TRBJ2-7 and V is TRBV15; D possibly corresponds to TRBD1 (6 bases). Trimming pared 2 bases from V and 0 bases from J, leaving 8 bases between. Per the germline V gene, CDR1 is LNHNV and CDR2 is YYDKDF (reference sequence). The length of the CDR3 is 14 residues. The CDR3 bases are TGTGCCACCAGCAGAAACAGGGACTCCTACGAGCAGTACTTC. Residues: CATSRNRDSYEQYF. Variable domain in full (rest from reference TRBV15 and TRBJ2-7): DAMVIQNPRYQVTQFGKPVTLSCSQTLNHNVMYWYQQKSSQAPKLLFHYYDKDFNNEADTPDNFQSRRPNTSFCFLDIRSPGLGDTAMYLCATSRNRDSYEQYFGPGTRLTVT.

This clonotype has just a few counts. The CDR3 DNA reads TGCAGTGCTAGTCCCGGGGTGGTAGAGACCCAGTACTTC. This encodes CSASPGVVETQYF. The V call is TRBV20-1, the J call TRBJ2-5; tentative D call: TRBD2 (5 bases). CDR3 length: 13 amino acids. The germline V gene has CDR1 DFQATT and CDR2 SNEGSKA (reference sequence). Trimming stripped 3 bases from V and 4 bases from J, with 12 bases between.

This clonotype was detected ten times or more. The chain recombines TRBV29-1 with TRBJ1-2; tentative D call: TRBD1 (5 bases). V was pared by 7 bases and J by 7 bases, with 13 bases between. Germline-derived CDR1 and CDR2 are SQVTM and ANQGSEA. The CDR3 length is 11 residues. The CDR3 spells CSGGKGAGYTF. CDR3 DNA sequence: TGCAGCGGGGGGAAGGGTGCTGGCTACACCTTC.

V gene TRBV11-2 combines with J gene TRBJ2-5; 11 bases fit TRBD2. From germline, CDR1 is SGHAT and CDR2 FQNNGV. V was clipped by 2 bases and J by 0 bases; unmatched bases: 2. CDR3 length: 16 amino acids. CDR3 sequence: CASSLTSGGYQETQYF. The CDR3 nucleotides read TGTGCCAGCAGCTTAACTAGCGGGGGATACCAAGAGACCCAGTACTTC.

Remarks on this clonotype: One end of the junction fails to match germline, which may point to a read error. This sequence joins TRBV5-1 and TRBJ2-1, with D possibly TRBD1 on 5 matching bases. Germline CDR1 and CDR2: SGHRS and YFSETQ. The CDR3 loop spans 16 amino acids. As DNA, the CDR3 is TGCGCCAGCAGCCCAGGGTCGGCGTTTGCCTACAATGAGCAGCTCTTC. Its translation: CASSPGSAFAYNEQLF.

As DNA, the CDR3 is TGTGCCAGCAGCCAAGATGAAGGGGCGTACACCTTC. As protein: CASSQDEGAYTF. V usage is TRBV4-2 and J usage is TRBJ1-2, with D possibly matching TRBD1 (5 bases). Germline V lookup: CDR1 LGHNA, CDR2 YNFKEQ. V was trimmed by 0 bases and J by 11 bases, leaving 10 bases between them. The CDR3 sequence is 12 residues long.

This clonotype has only one observation. The chain has TRBV12-3 or TRBV12-4 and TRBJ2-7; no clear D gene. The V end was cut by 4 bases, the J end by 3 bases, with 7 bases between. CDR3 length: 12 amino acids. The CDR3 bases are TGTGCCAGCAGTTGGGTCCTCTACGAGCAGTACTTC. Its translation is CASSWVLYEQYF.

This clonotype appeared a few times. The chain carries TRBV29-1 and TRBJ1-1; maybe TRBD1 (5 bases). CDR1 is SQVTM and CDR2 is ANQGSEA in the germline V gene. This CDR3 spans 14 amino acids. V was shortened by 5 bases and J by 0 bases, with 13 bases between the two germline ends. This chain's CDR3 is CSVWGTGMNTEAFF. The CDR3 nucleotides are TGCAGCGTTTGGGGGACGGGGATGAACACTGAAGCTTTCTTT.

V usage is TRBV20-1 and J usage is TRBJ2-7; a possible D gene is TRBD2 (5 bases). The germline V and J ends were trimmed by 1 base and 0 bases, with 13 bases remaining between them. Per germline, CDR1 DFQATT and CDR2 SNEGSKA (reference sequence). There are 15 residues in the CDR3. CDR3 sequence (DNA): TGCAGTGCTAGAGTTGACGGGGAGAGCTCCTACGAGCAGTACTTC. Encoded protein: CSARVDGESSYEQYF.

CDR3 region: CASSPPVMNEQFF. As DNA, the CDR3 is TGTGCCAGCAGCCCTCCTGTGATGAATGAGCAGTTCTTC. The chain employs TRBV7-9 and TRBJ2-1; D unresolved. Trimming removed 5 bases from V and 7 bases from J, with 12 bases in between. Looked up from germline, CDR1 is SEHNR and CDR2 is FQNEAQ (reference sequence). This CDR3 spans 13 amino acids.

The chain employs TRBV28 and TRBJ2-7, with D unresolved. This CDR3 contains 13 residues. Looked up from germline, CDR1 is MDHEN and CDR2 is SYDVKM. V was pared by 10 bases and J by 3 bases, with 16 bases between. The CDR3 coding sequence is TGTGCCACCGAACCCTCAGTGGGCTACGAGCAGTACTTC. Amino acids: CATEPSVGYEQYF.

Many counts were recorded for this clonotype. The J gene is TRBJ1-6, the V gene TRBV19; tentative D call: TRBD1 (5 bases). The CDR3 extends over 12 amino acids. V lost 7 bases and J lost 10, with 11 bases in between. Germline CDR1 and CDR2: LNHDA and SQIVND (reference sequence). The CDR3 nucleotides read TGTGCCAGTACCCGTCAGGGATCACCCCTCCACTTT. Translation gives CASTRQGSPLHF.

The V and J genes are TRBV14 and TRBJ2-1; D is unresolved. In germline, CDR1 is SGHDN, CDR2 FVKESK. CDR3 size: 10 residues. V lost 6 bases and J 10 bases, leaving 7 bases between the germline ends. DNA for the CDR3: TGTGCCAGCAGTGGGGTCGAGCAGTTCTTC. This translates into CASSGVEQFF.

The chain carries TRBV19 and TRBJ1-5, with D perhaps TRBD1 (6 bases). CDR1 LNHDA and CDR2 SQIVND come from the germline V gene (reference sequence). The CDR3 totals 13 residues. The ends were cut back, 7 bases at V and 6 bases at J, with 13 bases in the middle. CDR3 sequence reads: CASTSGERQPQHF. Written as DNA, the CDR3 is TGTGCCAGTACGTCAGGGGAGCGTCAGCCCCAGCATTTT.

The chain links TRBV7-3 to TRBJ1-1; D is uncertain. The germline V gene encodes CDR1 SGHTA and CDR2 FQGTGA. V lost 5 bases and J lost 1, with 14 bases in between. The CDR3 loop spans 15 amino acids. The CDR3 sequence is CASSPRGGRNTEAFF. CDR3 DNA sequence: TGTGCCAGCAGCCCCCGGGGAGGAAGGAACACTGAAGCTTTCTTT.

Regarding this clonotype: A much larger clone lies one base from this, so it may be a read error. J is TRBJ2-2 and V is TRBV5-1; 7 bases are shared with TRBD1. This CDR3 comprises 17 residues. Germline V gene data show CDR1 as SGHRS and CDR2 as YFSETQ. Germline trimming cut 6 bases from V and 1 base from J; bases unmatched to any gene: 12. This CDR3 reads CASKRDRDSQNTGELFF. In DNA, the CDR3 is TGCGCCAGCAAGAGGGACCGGGACAGCCAGAACACCGGGGAGCTGTTTTTT.

V usage is TRBV19 and J usage is TRBJ2-7, with no clear D. V dropped 9 bases and J dropped 3 bases, with 21 bases sitting between them. Germline values: CDR1 LNHDA, CDR2 SQIVND (reference sequence). The CDR3 length is 15 residues. CDR3 region: CASSLDLGRSYEQYF. The CDR3 coding sequence is TGTGCCAGCAGCTTAGATTTAGGACGGAGCTACGAGCAGTACTTC. Variable domain in full (rest from reference TRBV19 and TRBJ2-7): DGGITQSPKYLFRKEGQNVTLSCEQNLNHDAMYWYRQDPGQGLRLIYYSQIVNDFQKGDIAEGYSVSREKKESFPLTVTSAQKNPTAFYLCASSLDLGRSYEQYFGPGTRLTVT.

The gene calls are TRBV20-1 and TRBJ1-1; weak D call: TRBD1 (6 bases). The CDR3 contains 17 residues. V was trimmed by 1 base and J by 0 bases, leaving 18 bases between them. CDR1 and CDR2 (germline): DFQATT, SNEGSKA (reference sequence). CDR3 in amino acids: CSARALQGQNMNTEAFF. The CDR3 DNA is TGCAGTGCTAGAGCGCTACAGGGACAAAACATGAACACTGAAGCTTTCTTT.

This chain links TRBV7-9 with TRBJ2-7; D unresolved. Germline values: CDR1 SEHNR, CDR2 FQNEAQ (reference sequence). V was cut by 5 bases and J by 0 bases, with 8 bases left in between. This CDR3 comprises 13 residues. CDR3 bases: TGTGCCAGCAGCCCGGTAAGCTCCTACGAGCAGTACTTC. Translated: CASSPVSSYEQYF.

This sequence joins TRBV6-1 and TRBJ1-2, with 10 positions matching TRBD1. The V and J ends lost 6 bases and 4 bases, in that order; junction bases with no gene match: 11. This CDR3 has 16 amino acids. Germline values: CDR1 MNHNS, CDR2 SASEGT. As DNA, the CDR3 is TGTGCCAGCAGGAGCACCGGGACAGGGGCATCCTATGGCTACACCTTC. It is translated as CASRSTGTGASYGYTF.

CDR3 DNA sequence: TGTGCCAGCAGCTCTGGGGCACGGGGAAACACCATATATTTT. It translates to CASSSGARGNTIYF. The gene calls are TRBV5-4 and TRBJ1-3, with TRBD1 as a possible D gene (5 bases). The CDR3 runs to 14 residues. CDR1 and CDR2 (germline): SGHNT, YYREEE (reference sequence). V lost 3 bases and J lost 4, with 11 bases in between.